This T cell receptor (beta chain) came from a study of T cells in localized non-small cell lung cancer. General observations from the study: As only one tumor region underwent sequencing, heterogeneity remains possible. Adjacent lung tissue had a median 57 of the top 100 clones found in the tumor. There was an association of higher blood T cell density with longer overall survival.

This CDR3 region has 14 residues. Method: immunoSEQ multiplex PCR; TCRdb's copy keeps in-frame clones and lacks some. The sample contains 2,500 to 3,500 clones, about 24% of which appear only once. This clone has just a few counts. The target antigen is unknown. A read error may account for a junction end that differs from germline. The sequencing used lung tumor tissue, collected before any cancer treatment. The genes are TRBV6-7 and TRBJ1-1, with D uncertain. TRBV6-7 is sorted into the ORF group, with uncertain function. This clonotype was obtained from an older female donor with stage I lung adenocarcinoma. The CDR3 DNA reads as TGTGCCAGCAGTGACTCGTCGGTGGGGACTGAAGCTTTCTTT. It codes for CASSDSSVGTEAFF.